These 15 T cell receptor beta chains share one sample of origin, sequenced in a study of Tregs in tolerant kidney transplant recipients. TCRdb's table, derived via immunoSEQ multiplex PCR, lists solely in-frame clones and lacks some. Of 95,000 to 120,000 clones listed, around 91% were seen once; the top ten hold approximately 0.34%. The sequenced sample was CD4+ T cells from blood, obtained before the transplant. The receptor source for this set is a human donor who received a combined kidney and bone marrow transplant.

This clone appeared a single time. The rearrangement uses TRBV6-5 and TRBJ1-1; 9 bases line up with TRBD1. The CDR3 has 15 amino acids. CDR1 is MNHEY and CDR2 is SVGAGI in the germline V gene. J gave up 8 bases and V 6 bases, and 13 bases lay outside the gene matches. The CDR3 coding sequence is TGTGCCAGCAGCCTAATCGGACAGGGGCATATAGAAGCTTTCTTT. Translated: CASSLIGQGHIEAFF.

The genes are TRBV28 and TRBJ2-7, with TRBD2 matching over 8 bases. There are 13 residues in the CDR3. Germline values: CDR1 MDHEN, CDR2 SYDVKM. V gave up 6 bases and J gave up 0 bases; unmatched junction bases: 1. The CDR3 coding sequence is TGTGCCAGCAGCGGGGGGGGCTCCTACGAGCAGTACTTC. The encoded protein is CASSGGGSYEQYF.

The chain couples TRBV19 to TRBJ2-3; no reliable D call. CDR3 size: 15 residues. The V and J ends lost 6 bases and 0 bases respectively, with 13 bases between them. Germline V lookup: CDR1 LNHDA, CDR2 SQIVND (reference sequence). The DNA for the CDR3 is TGTGCCAGTAGCGTTGGCGGTTCTAGCACAGATACGCAGTATTTT. Encoded protein: CASSVGGSSTDTQYF.

This sequence joins TRBV5-4 and TRBJ2-3, with 7 bases lining up with TRBD1. This CDR3 contains 14 residues. Germline lookup yields CDR1 SGHNT and CDR2 YYREEE (reference sequence). V lost 3 bases, J lost 4 bases, and 5 bases stayed unmatched. The CDR3 sequence is CASSSTQGADTQYF. The CDR3 coding sequence is TGTGCCAGCAGCTCCACCCAGGGGGCAGATACGCAGTATTTT.

This chain uses TRBV5-1 with TRBJ2-1; D is possibly TRBD2 (5 bases). The ends were cut back, 1 base at V and 6 bases at J, with 14 bases in the middle. CDR3 length: 15 amino acids. Germline loops: CDR1 SGHRS, CDR2 YFSETQ. The CDR3 nucleotides read TGCGCCAGCAGCTTGCTGGCTAGCTCGGGCAATGAGCAGTTCTTC. It encodes CASSLLASSGNEQFF.

The chain employs TRBV28 and TRBJ1-5; 8 bases align to TRBD1. V shed 3 bases, J shed 1 base, and the junction held 5 bases outside the gene matches. The CDR3 covers 16 residues. CDR1 is MDHEN, CDR2 SYDVKM, per germline. The CDR3 spells CASSFGDRISNQPQHF. The CDR3 bases are TGTGCCAGCAGTTTCGGGGACAGGATCAGCAATCAGCCCCAGCATTTT.

The chain links TRBV2 to TRBJ1-1; 8 bases line up with TRBD1. Unmatched junction bases numbered 11, after V lost 6 bases and J lost 5 bases. Germline V gene lookup returns CDR1 SNHLY and CDR2 FYNNEI. This CDR3 contains 15 residues. As DNA, the CDR3 is TGTGCCAGCAGGACTGTGACAGGGGCTGGGACTGAAGCTTTCTTT. Translating it yields CASRTVTGAGTEAFF.

The chain couples TRBV6-4 to TRBJ2-3; 7 bases match TRBD1. CDR1 is MRHNA, CDR2 SNTAGT, per germline. Trimming at V came to 3 bases and at J to 3 bases, leaving 6 bases not matched to a gene. CDR3 size: 15 residues. This chain's CDR3 is CASSEGGQITDTQYF. The CDR3 nucleotides read TGTGCCAGCAGTGAAGGGGGACAGATTACAGATACGCAGTATTTT.

The chain employs TRBV5-1 and TRBJ2-3, with 10 bases matching TRBD2. Looked up from germline, CDR1 is SGHRS and CDR2 is YFSETQ. V was pared by 0 bases and J by 0 bases, with 10 bases of the junction left unmatched. The CDR3 extends over 19 amino acids. This CDR3 is CASSLAIAGGFTSTDTQYF. The CDR3 DNA follows: TGCGCCAGCAGCTTGGCGATAGCGGGAGGCTTTACTAGCACAGATACGCAGTATTTT. Variable domain in full (rest from reference TRBV5-1 and TRBJ2-3): KAGVTQTPRYLIKTRGQQVTLSCSPISGHRSVSWYQQTPGQGLQFLFEYFSETQRNKGNFPGRFSGRQFSNSRSEMNVSTLELGDSALYLCASSLAIAGGFTSTDTQYFGPGTRLTVL.

This clone showed up just once. The genes are TRBV18 and TRBJ2-1, with D maybe TRBD1 (6 bases). The V gene's germline CDR1 is KGHSH and CDR2 LQKENI. The CDR3 has 15 residues. V was trimmed by 3 bases and J by 4 bases, leaving 13 bases between them. CDR3 bases: TGTGCCAGCTCACCCGAAGAGGGGGTATACAATGAGCAGTTCTTC. Residues: CASSPEEGVYNEQFF. The full variable domain, with the rest looked up from reference TRBV18 and TRBJ2-1, is NAGVMQNPRHLVRRRGQEARLRCSPMKGHSHVYWYRQLPEEGLKFMVYLQKENIIDESGMPKERFSAEFPKEGPSILRIQQVVRGDSAAYFCASSPEEGVYNEQFFGPGTRLTVL.

The chain combines TRBV6-5 with TRBJ1-2, with 7 bases identical to TRBD1. V lost 6 bases and J lost 8; bases outside the gene matches: 15. The CDR3 has 15 residues. Germline V gene sequence: CDR1 MNHEY, CDR2 SVGAGI. CDR3 region: CASSSHRDSGGGYTF. As DNA, the CDR3 is TGTGCCAGCAGCTCACACCGGGACTCAGGGGGAGGCTACACCTTC.

The J gene is TRBJ2-3, the V gene TRBV29-1; TRBD2 aligns across 8 bases. The CDR3 runs to 14 residues. Per germline, CDR1 SQVTM and CDR2 ANQGSEA. Germline trimming cut 4 bases from V and 1 base from J; bases unmatched to any gene: 4. CDR3 nucleotides: TGCAGCGTTGCGGGAGGGTGGGGCACAGATACGCAGTATTTT. Amino acids: CSVAGGWGTDTQYF.

This clone was found once. V gene TRBV7-6 combines with J gene TRBJ2-1, with no clear D. Germline V gene sequence: CDR1 SGHVS, CDR2 FNYEAQ. V was pared by 1 base and J by 12 bases, with 13 bases between. The CDR3 contains 13 residues. The CDR3 sequence: CASSLDEITGQFF. The DNA of the CDR3 is TGTGCCAGCAGCTTAGATGAAATAACCGGGCAGTTCTTC. Full variable domain (missing parts from reference TRBV7-6 and TRBJ2-1): GAGVSQSPRYKVTKRGQDVALRCDPISGHVSLYWYRQALGQGPEFLTYFNYEAQQDKSGLPNDRFSAERPEGSISTLTIQRTEQRDSAMYRCASSLDEITGQFFGPGTRLTVL.

This clone was seen once. The chain is built from TRBV4-1 and TRBJ2-7, with 7 bases lining up with TRBD2. The germline V gene has CDR1 MGHRA and CDR2 YSYEKL. The CDR3 runs 17 residues. J was trimmed by 0 bases and V by 3 bases; bases with no gene match: 11. Here the CDR3 reads CASSHRLSGMTSYEQYF. Written as DNA, the CDR3 is TGCGCCAGCAGCCACCGTTTAAGCGGGATGACCTCCTACGAGCAGTACTTC.

V gene TRBV15 combines with J gene TRBJ1-2; 12 positions match TRBD1. The CDR3 runs 15 residues. CDR1 is LNHNV and CDR2 is YYDKDF in the germline V gene (reference sequence). V lost 1 base to trimming and J lost 7 bases; unmatched junction nucleotides: 4. CDR3 sequence: CATSRGDRGQFGYTF. CDR3 bases: TGTGCCACCAGCAGAGGGGACAGGGGGCAGTTTGGCTACACCTTC.